The 18 T cell receptor beta chains below were found in one sample sequenced in a study of CD8 T cells in Susac syndrome. RNA totalling 0.5 to 1 ug underwent reverse transcription with random hexamers. MiXCR, applied by TCRdb to the immunoSEQ multiplex PCR reads, yields one record per CDR3 protein. The table includes 300,000 or so distinct CDR3 sequences, 92% detected once. Sequencing was carried out using CD4+ T cells from PBMCs. The receptors were gathered from a human donor with multiple sclerosis.

V usage is TRBV6-1 and J usage is TRBJ2-3, with 8 bases fitting TRBD1. This CDR3 is 15 amino acids long. Germline assignment: CDR1 MNHNS and CDR2 SASEGT. The V segment lost 6 bases and the J segment 4 bases; nucleotides outside the gene matches: 9. In DNA, the CDR3 is TGTGCCAGCAGAGAGACAGGGGACCTCGCAGATACGCAGTATTTT. It encodes CASRETGDLADTQYF.

In nucleotides, the CDR3 is TGTGCCAGCAGCTTAGACGGCCAGAGATACGAGCAGTACTTC. Encoded protein: CASSLDGQRYEQYF. This chain joins TRBV7-2 and TRBJ2-7; D uncertain. The length of the CDR3 is 14 residues. Per the germline V gene, CDR1 is SGHTA and CDR2 is FQGNSA. Trimming shortened V by 1 base and J by 4 bases, and 11 bases separated the two germline ends.

The rearrangement links TRBV18 to TRBJ2-7; TRBD1 agrees at 8 bases. CDR1 and CDR2 (germline): KGHSH, LQKENI. The CDR3 totals 16 residues. The V segment lost 3 bases and the J segment 0 bases; nucleotides outside the gene matches: 7. This CDR3 reads CASSPSGTGASYEQYF. In DNA form, the CDR3 reads TGTGCCAGCTCACCTTCCGGGACAGGTGCCTCCTACGAGCAGTACTTC.

This chain links TRBV19 with TRBJ1-2; the D is unclear. V was shortened by 3 bases and J by 7 bases, with 24 bases between the two germline ends. This CDR3 region has 17 residues. Germline lookup yields CDR1 LNHDA and CDR2 SQIVND (reference sequence). CDR3 region: CASSIHSGGRIEFGYTF. The CDR3 DNA reads as TGTGCCAGTAGTATCCATTCGGGAGGGCGCATAGAATTTGGCTACACCTTC.

This clonotype has just one count. The chain couples TRBV19 to TRBJ2-3; D is uncertain. Trimming removed 7 bases from V and 2 bases from J, with 10 bases in between. CDR1 LNHDA and CDR2 SQIVND come from the germline V gene (reference sequence). The CDR3 totals 13 residues. The CDR3 reads CASMQYDTDTQYF. The CDR3 DNA reads as TGTGCCAGTATGCAGTATGACACAGATACGCAGTATTTT.

This chain uses TRBV7-2 with TRBJ2-2; 8 nucleotides align to TRBD1. Germline-derived CDR1 and CDR2 are SGHTA and FQGNSA. The CDR3 has 18 amino acids. J gave up 0 bases and V 2 bases, and 8 bases lay outside the gene matches. CDR3 DNA: TGTGCCAGCAGCTTAACCGCTTCGACAGGGGCGAACACCGGGGAGCTGTTTTTT. Translated, it gives CASSLTASTGANTGELFF.

The chain recombines TRBV9 with TRBJ2-5, with 10 nucleotides matching TRBD2. This CDR3 region has 14 residues. CDR1 is SGDLS, CDR2 YYNGEE, per germline. Trimming cost V 3 bases and J 4 bases; bases outside gene matches: 3. The CDR3 DNA is TGTGCCAGCAGCGAAAGCGGGAGGGGAGAGACCCAGTACTTC. Translation gives CASSESGRGETQYF.

The chain is built from TRBV24-1 and TRBJ2-1, with D maybe TRBD1 (5 bases). Germline CDR1 KGHDR, CDR2 SFDVKD. Trimming cost V 1 base and J 2 bases, with 8 bases left between them. The CDR3 loop spans 15 amino acids. CDR3 nucleotides: TGTGCCACCAGTGATTTAGGGGCCACCTACAATGAGCAGTTCTTC. Translation: CATSDLGATYNEQFF.

The chain uses TRBV6-1 and TRBJ1-5; 11 nucleotides match TRBD1. J gave up 7 bases and V 5 bases, and 10 bases lay outside the gene matches. Germline V gene sequence: CDR1 MNHNS, CDR2 SASEGT. The CDR3 runs 16 residues. The CDR3 reads CASSIGRTGGTQPQHF. Written as DNA, the CDR3 is TGTGCCAGCAGTATAGGCCGGACAGGGGGCACCCAGCCCCAGCATTTT.

V and J are TRBV14 and TRBJ2-7; 8 nucleotides align to TRBD1. This CDR3 region has 15 residues. Germline CDR1 SGHDN, CDR2 FVKESK. Trimming removed 3 bases from V and 0 bases from J; junction bases left unmatched: 4. CDR3 DNA sequence: TGTGCCAGCAGCCAGGTGACAGGGGTCTCCTACGAGCAGTACTTC. Amino acids: CASSQVTGVSYEQYF.

The chain recombines TRBV24-1 with TRBJ2-5, with D perhaps being TRBD1 or TRBD2 (6 bases each). The CDR3 spans 19 residues. Germline lookup yields CDR1 KGHDR and CDR2 SFDVKD. The V and J ends lost 6 bases and 4 bases respectively, with 29 bases between them. The CDR3 DNA follows: TGTGCCACCAGTCGGGAGCCGGACCGGGACATTGAGCGTGTAGAGACCCAGTACTTC. Protein sequence: CATSREPDRDIERVETQYF.

Points on this clonotype: Relative to the germline gene, one junction end is altered; a read error may explain this. V and J are TRBV20-1 and TRBJ2-3; D remains ambiguous. The CDR3 loop spans 10 amino acids. Germline loops: CDR1 DFQATT, CDR2 SNEGSKA (reference sequence). In nucleotides, the CDR3 is TGCAGTGCTAGCATAGATACGCAGTATTTT. Its protein is CSASIDTQYF.

This rearrangement joins TRBV18 to TRBJ1-1, with 7 bases matching TRBD1. The CDR3 is made up of 14 amino acids. J was trimmed by 6 bases and V by 3 bases; bases with no gene match: 7. Germline loops: CDR1 KGHSH, CDR2 LQKENI. CDR3 sequence (DNA): TGTGCCAGCTCACCTGGAGGGGGCAACGCTGAAGCTTTCTTT. It yields the protein CASSPGGGNAEAFF.

This CDR3 is CAWKGMTEAFF. The CDR3 DNA is TGTGCCTGGAAGGGCATGACTGAAGCTTTCTTT. The rearrangement uses TRBV30 and TRBJ1-1; D not resolved. Between the trimmed V and J ends, which lost 4 bases and 5 bases, there was a span of 8 bases. Germline V gene data show CDR1 as GTSNPN and CDR2 as SVGIG (reference sequence). CDR3 length: 11 residues.

The chain joins TRBV19 to TRBJ2-5; 14 bases are shared with TRBD2. Germline CDR1 reads LNHDA; CDR2 reads SQIVND (reference sequence). V was clipped by 5 bases and J by 5 bases; unmatched bases: 7. This CDR3 has 16 residues. Here the CDR3 DNA reads TGTGCCAGTAGTCCTCGACTAGCGGGAGGGTTGGAGACCCAGTACTTC. Translating gives CASSPRLAGGLETQYF.

The rearrangement links TRBV7-2 to TRBJ2-2; unclear D gene. This CDR3 comprises 12 residues. Deletions cut 3 bases from V and 8 bases from J, with 7 bases between. Germline V lookup: CDR1 SGHTA, CDR2 FQGNSA. The CDR3 sequence: CASSFRQGELFF. CDR3 sequence (DNA): TGTGCCAGCAGCTTTCGTCAGGGGGAGCTGTTTTTT.

This chain links TRBV4-1 with TRBJ2-3; no clear D. CDR3 length: 17 amino acids. Germline V gene data show CDR1 as MGHRA and CDR2 as YSYEKL. Trimming stripped 4 bases from V and 0 bases from J, with 17 bases between. The CDR3 nucleotides are TGCGCCAGCAGCCGTACCCTACCAGCGATTAGCACAGATACGCAGTATTTT. This codes for CASSRTLPAISTDTQYF.

The J gene is TRBJ2-5, the V gene TRBV29-1, with D possibly being TRBD1 or TRBD2 (5 bases each). V gave up 4 bases and J gave up 3 bases, with 15 bases separating them. The CDR3 has 14 amino acids. Germline loops: CDR1 SQVTM, CDR2 ANQGSEA. For the CDR3, the DNA is TGCAGCGTTGCGGGACGCATTGTAAAAGAGACCCAGTACTTC. Its translation: CSVAGRIVKETQYF.